Following are 2 T cell receptor beta chains from one sample sequenced in a study of cytomegalovirus exposure and HLA in healthy donors. PCR used 60 Vbeta primers and 13 Jbeta primers. Profiling relied on immunoSEQ multiplex PCR, and the TCRdb table lists in-frame clones only, not all of them. The table includes some 100,000 clones, around three quarters detected once. Sequences were obtained from PBMCs. Receptors were obtained from a male donor in good health and CMV-seropositive.

The chain links TRBV6-4 to TRBJ2-1; 8 bases are a match to TRBD1. This CDR3 is built from 12 residues. CDR1 and CDR2 (germline): MRHNA, SNTAGT. Trimming took 5 bases from V and 9 from J; bases not matched to a gene: 3. The CDR3 is CASSLQGGEQFF. In DNA form, the CDR3 reads TGTGCCAGCAGTCTACAGGGGGGTGAGCAGTTCTTC.

CDR3 DNA sequence: TGTGCCATCAGCGGACTAGCGGGGGTTGGAGAGACCCAGTACTTC. It specifies CAISGLAGVGETQYF. The chain couples TRBV10-3 to TRBJ2-5; 13 nucleotides agree with TRBD2. Germline loops: CDR1 ENHRY, CDR2 SYGVKD. The CDR3 runs 15 residues. Losses at the gene ends were 6 bases for V and 4 bases for J; bases not matched to a gene: 5.